The clone carrying this TCR beta chain was seen a few times. The data derive from a study of early T cells in non-severe SARS-CoV-2 infection. Study overall: Sequencing of bulk RNA from unsorted whole blood was done, without chain pairing.

CDR3 length: 14 residues. The trim removed 6 bases at V and 4 bases at J, leaving 6 bases unmatched. Germline CDR1 and CDR2: MNHEY and SVGAGI. TCRdb fed the 5' RACE reads into MiXCR, producing one record per CDR3 protein. Of some 30,000 distinct CDR3 sequences in the sample, 3.9% were seen once. The chain couples TRBV6-5 to TRBJ2-3, with TRBD2 matching 8 bases. The clonotype comes from an adult who was a healthcare worker with PCR-confirmed SARS-CoV-2 infection or an uninfected control (not recorded which). The sample taken for sequencing was whole blood. This CDR3 is CASRAGGRPDTQYF. In DNA, the CDR3 is TGTGCCAGCAGGGCGGGAGGTCGGCCAGATACGCAGTATTTT.